A single sample is the source of the 32 T cell receptor beta chains below, sequenced in a study of Graves' ophthalmopathy and Graves' hyperthyroidism. Beta-chain TCR CDR3 regions were amplified from RNA transcripts. HTBI primers served in a first-round RT-PCR, which a second-round multiplex PCR followed. Each CDR3 protein is one row after TCRdb ran MiXCR on the multiplex PCR reads. In the table there are around 1,000,000 distinct CDR3 sequences, about 40% of which are singletons. The sample taken for sequencing was peripheral blood or thyroid tissue (not recorded which). These receptors originate from an adult man with Graves' hyperthyroidism.

The chain uses TRBV7-2 and TRBJ2-2, with 8 bases identical to TRBD1. V was pared by 3 bases and J by 10 bases, with 10 bases of the junction left unmatched. The CDR3 loop spans 15 amino acids. Germline V gives CDR1 SGHTA, CDR2 FQGNSA. As DNA, the CDR3 is TGTGCCAGCAGCTTCGGTTGGACAGGGTCGACGGAGCTGTTTTTT. Its translation is CASSFGWTGSTELFF.

This clonotype has just a few counts. A much larger clone lies a single base off, so this may be a read error. The rearrangement uses TRBV7-9 and TRBJ2-5; D might be TRBD1 (5 bases). CDR3 length: 15 amino acids. Trimming removed 2 bases from V and 6 bases from J, with 16 bases in between. From germline, CDR1 is SEHNR and CDR2 FQNEAQ (reference sequence). CDR3 loop: CASSLFRGRVKTQYF. CDR3 DNA sequence: TGTGCCAGCAGCTTATTCCGTGGCAGGGTCAAGACCCAGTACTTC. Complete variable domain (other parts from reference TRBV7-9 and TRBJ2-5): DTGVSQNPRHKITKRGQNVTFRCDPISEHNRLYWYRQTLGQGPEFLTYFQNEAQLEKSRLLSDRFSAERPKGSFSTLEIQRTEQGDSAMYLCASSLFRGRVKTQYFGPGTRLLVL.

The chain employs TRBV14 and TRBJ1-2; possible D gene TRBD1, 6 bases. Trimming shortened V by 5 bases and J by 8 bases, and 27 bases separated the two germline ends. Germline-derived CDR1 and CDR2 are SGHDN and FVKESK. CDR3 length: 17 residues. The CDR3 DNA is TGTGCCAGCAGCTCACCCAGGGGCGCCGGGGAGGGTAAAGGCTACACCTTC. Protein sequence: CASSSPRGAGEGKGYTF.

This clonotype was seen at least ten times. J is TRBJ1-2 and V is TRBV7-9; 12 bases map to TRBD1. The CDR3 is 16 amino acids. The trim removed 5 bases at V and 4 bases at J, leaving 8 bases unmatched. CDR1 is SEHNR, CDR2 FQNEAQ, per germline (reference sequence). The CDR3 spells CASSPNSGQGAYGYTF. As DNA, the CDR3 is TGTGCCAGCAGCCCCAATTCGGGACAGGGGGCCTATGGCTACACCTTC.

This clonotype was seen many times. This sequence joins TRBV2 and TRBJ1-1; weak D call: TRBD1 (5 bases). The CDR3 totals 14 residues. Trimming left V 6 bases short and J 1 base short, with 12 bases between. CDR1 and CDR2 (germline): SNHLY, FYNNEI. CDR3 in DNA: TGTGCCAGCAGCTTAACCGGACAGAACACTGAAGCTTTCTTT. This sequence encodes CASSLTGQNTEAFF. The full variable domain, in which reference TRBV2 and TRBJ1-1 provide the parts outside the CDR3, is EPEVTQTPSHQVTQMGQEVILRCVPISNHLYFYWYRQILGQKVEFLVSFYNNEISEKSEIFDDQFSVERPDGSNFTLKIRSTKLEDSAMYFCASSLTGQNTEAFFGQGTRLTVV.

This clonotype was recorded a few times. The junction differs from germline at one of its ends, possibly a read error. The CDR3 DNA sequence: TGTGCCAGCAGTTGGGGGACAGCCGAAAAACTGTTTTTT. Protein product: CASSWGTAEKLFF. V gene TRBV10-2 combines with J gene TRBJ1-4; 7 positions match TRBD1. The CDR3 runs to 13 residues. Germline loops: CDR1 WSHSY, CDR2 SAAADI.

Many counts were recorded for this clonotype. The chain links TRBV7-8 to TRBJ2-5; no clear D. V lost 1 base and J lost 5, with 14 bases in between. Germline V gene lookup returns CDR1 SGHVS and CDR2 FQNEAQ. The CDR3 loop spans 15 amino acids. For the CDR3, the DNA is TGTGCCAGCAGCTTAGAAGTTTCAAAGTACGAGACCCAGTACTTC. It codes for CASSLEVSKYETQYF.

This chain joins TRBV3-1 and TRBJ1-5; D is possibly TRBD1 (6 bases). The V gene's germline CDR1 is LGHDT and CDR2 YNNKEL (reference sequence). This CDR3 contains 16 residues. Trimming took 1 base from V and 4 from J, leaving 14 bases between them. This CDR3 is CASSQGTGRKNQPQHF. The CDR3 bases are TGTGCCAGCAGCCAAGGTACAGGGCGTAAAAATCAGCCCCAGCATTTT.

This clonotype came up once. The chain is built from TRBV7-8 and TRBJ2-5; 9 nucleotides line up with TRBD1. CDR1 and CDR2 (germline): SGHVS, FQNEAQ. This CDR3 comprises 16 residues. J lost 7 bases, V lost 6 bases, and 15 bases had no gene match. The CDR3 nucleotides are TGTGCCAGCAGGTCTGGGACAGGGACTGGGATAGGGACCCAGTACTTC. This sequence encodes CASRSGTGTGIGTQYF.

This clonotype has a count of ten or more. This CDR3 reads CASSSWGDYGYTF. CDR3 coding DNA: TGTGCCAGCAGCTCGTGGGGGGACTATGGCTACACCTTC. This chain links TRBV7-2 with TRBJ1-2; TRBD1 is a possible D gene (5 bases). Germline loops: CDR1 SGHTA, CDR2 FQGNSA. With 4 bases removed from V and 3 bases from J, the gap between germline ends came to 9 bases. This CDR3 is 13 amino acids long.

This clonotype has a count of ten or more. The rearrangement joins TRBV7-2 to TRBJ2-2; D may be TRBD1 (5 bases). V lost 3 bases and J 8 bases, leaving 16 bases between the germline ends. CDR3 size: 15 residues. Looked up from germline, CDR1 is SGHTA and CDR2 is FQGNSA. This chain's CDR3 is CASSLVGRVVGELFF. CDR3 bases: TGTGCCAGCAGCTTGGTGGGCAGGGTGGTTGGGGAGCTGTTTTTT.

Worth noting for this clonotype: One end of the junction varies from germline; a read error may be responsible. The rearrangement uses TRBV5-1 and TRBJ2-7; TRBD1 aligns across 10 bases. The CDR3 contains 15 residues. Germline V gene sequence: CDR1 SGHRS, CDR2 YFSETQ. The CDR3 nucleotides read TGCGCCAGCAGCCCTAGGACAGGGGGAACCTACAAGCAGTACTTC. This encodes CASSPRTGGTYKQYF.

Ten or more counts support this clonotype. This rearrangement joins TRBV5-5 to TRBJ2-6, with D hard to call. Germline V CDR1 and CDR2: SGHKS, YYEKEE (reference sequence). V gave up 5 bases and J gave up 4 bases, with 13 bases separating them. CDR3 size: 15 residues. The CDR3 loop is CASSQKRSGANVLTF. The CDR3 DNA sequence: TGTGCCAGCAGTCAAAAACGGTCGGGGGCCAACGTCCTGACTTTC.

The chain couples TRBV28 to TRBJ2-7; tentative D call: TRBD2 (5 bases). The germline V gene has CDR1 MDHEN and CDR2 SYDVKM. Trimming removed 3 bases from V and 2 bases from J, with 14 bases in between. The CDR3 spans 15 residues. The CDR3 nucleotides read TGTGCCAGCAGTTTTGGGAAGACTATAGCCTACGAGCAGTACTTC. Protein product: CASSFGKTIAYEQYF.

This clonotype was detected many times. The V gene is TRBV20-1, the J gene TRBJ1-5; D unclear. Germline CDR1 is DFQATT and CDR2 is SNEGSKA (reference sequence). CDR3 length: 12 residues. Trimming took 2 bases from V and 7 from J, leaving 9 bases between them. The CDR3 sequence is CSARQDGQPQHF. Written as DNA, the CDR3 is TGCAGTGCTAGACAGGATGGGCAGCCCCAGCATTTT.

This clonotype was recorded at least ten times. This chain connects TRBV20-1 to TRBJ1-2; 8 nucleotides agree with TRBD1. Germline V gene data show CDR1 as DFQATT and CDR2 as SNEGSKA (reference sequence). The CDR3 consists of 14 residues. CDR3 sequence: CNTDRVDVHYGYTF. In nucleotides, the CDR3 is TGCAACACGGACAGGGTGGATGTACACTATGGCTACACCTTC.

The V and J genes are TRBV11-3 and TRBJ2-5, with D tentatively TRBD1 or TRBD2 (5 bases each). Germline V gene sequence: CDR1 SGHNT, CDR2 YENEEA. The V end lost 1 base, the J end lost 4 bases, and 19 bases lay between the germline ends. The length of the CDR3 is 17 residues. CDR3 protein: CASSLGLGDPGRETQYF. Here the CDR3 DNA reads TGTGCCAGCAGCTTAGGTTTAGGGGACCCTGGACGAGAGACCCAGTACTTC.

CDR3 in amino acids: CASSPFWSGLFF. DNA of the CDR3: TGTGCCAGCAGCCCCTTCTGGTCGGGGCTGTTTTTT. The chain recombines TRBV9 with TRBJ2-2, with D uncertain. Germline assignment: CDR1 SGDLS and CDR2 YYNGEE. V was pared by 4 bases and J by 13 bases, with 14 bases between. The CDR3 consists of 12 residues.

The rearrangement joins TRBV29-1 to TRBJ1-1; tentative D call: TRBD1 (5 bases). This CDR3 contains 13 residues. Germline V gene data show CDR1 as SQVTM and CDR2 as ANQGSEA. V was clipped by 7 bases and J by 1 base, with 13 bases between them. CDR3: CSDEGTANTEAFF. In DNA form, the CDR3 reads TGCAGCGACGAGGGGACGGCGAACACTGAAGCTTTCTTT.

J is TRBJ1-6 and V is TRBV10-3; D not certain. Trimming removed 3 bases at V and 0 bases at J, with 9 bases between. CDR3 length equals 16 residues. Germline assignment: CDR1 ENHRY and CDR2 SYGVKD. The CDR3 DNA sequence: TGTGCCATCAGTGAAGCCCCGAGCTCCTATAATTCACCCCTCCACTTT. Translating it yields CAISEAPSSYNSPLHF.

J is TRBJ2-7 and V is TRBV10-3; either TRBD1 or TRBD2 may supply D (6 bases each). Germline lookup yields CDR1 ENHRY and CDR2 SYGVKD. V shed 7 bases and J shed 3 bases, with 16 bases lying between them. There are 14 residues in the CDR3. The CDR3 DNA sequence: TGTGCCATCACCGGGGGCTATATGGTCTACGAGCAGTACTTC. As protein: CAITGGYMVYEQYF.

A remark on this clonotype: A much more abundant neighbour one base away suggests this may be a read error. The rearrangement joins TRBV25-1 to TRBJ2-5, with 8 bases fitting TRBD2. The CDR3 spans 18 residues. The germline CDR1 and CDR2 sequences are MGHDK and SYGVNS. V gave up 7 bases and J gave up 3 bases; unmatched junction bases: 19. The CDR3 here is CASIRPGLVGGTKETQYF. The CDR3 region has the DNA TGTGCCAGCATTCGTCCGGGACTAGTGGGGGGTACCAAAGAGACCCAGTACTTC.

The V and J genes are TRBV7-6 and TRBJ1-6; 8 bases map to TRBD1. Trimming took 5 bases from V and 8 from J; bases not matched to a gene: 8. The length of the CDR3 is 15 residues. Germline V lookup: CDR1 SGHVS, CDR2 FNYEAQ. CDR3 in DNA: TGTGCCAGCAGCAGTCTGCGGACAGGGTATTCACCCCTCCACTTT. This sequence encodes CASSSLRTGYSPLHF. The full variable domain, its missing parts supplied by reference TRBV7-6 and TRBJ1-6, is GAGVSQSPRYKVTKRGQDVALRCDPISGHVSLYWYRQALGQGPEFLTYFNYEAQQDKSGLPNDRFSAERPEGSISTLTIQRTEQRDSAMYRCASSSLRTGYSPLHFGNGTRLTVT.

This chain links TRBV7-2 with TRBJ2-3; the D is unclear. V was shortened by 3 bases and J by 2 bases, with 12 bases between the two germline ends. This CDR3 has 15 residues. CDR1 is SGHTA, CDR2 FQGNSA, per germline. The CDR3 nucleotides are TGTGCCAGCAGCTTCGACGTACCCTACACAGATACGCAGTATTTT. Translation: CASSFDVPYTDTQYF. The variable domain in full, completed from reference TRBV7-2 and TRBJ2-3, reads GAGVSQSPSNKVTEKGKDVELRCDPISGHTALYWYRQSLGQGLEFLIYFQGNSAPDKSGLPSDRFSAERTGGSVSTLTIQRTQQEDSAVYLCASSFDVPYTDTQYFGPGTRLTVL.

In this sample, this clonotype turned up a few times. The CDR3 nucleotides are TGTGCCAGCATCTCCCTGGACAGGGCTAACGAGCAGTACTTC. This translates into CASISLDRANEQYF. The chain recombines TRBV6-6 with TRBJ2-7, with TRBD1 identical over 8 bases. Per germline, CDR1 MNHNY and CDR2 SVGAGI (reference sequence). CDR3 size: 14 residues. The V and J ends lost 7 bases and 5 bases, in that order; junction bases with no gene match: 10.

This clonotype was observed once. CDR3 in DNA: TGTGCCAGCAGCCAAGAGGAGGGGGGGGCGTGGGACCAGGAGACCCAGCATTTT. This gives the protein CASSQEEGGAWDQETQHF. The chain couples TRBV7-3 to TRBJ1-5; possibly TRBD1 for D (6 bases). This CDR3 spans 18 amino acids. Trimming stripped 5 bases from V and 11 bases from J, with 31 bases between. Looked up from germline, CDR1 is SGHTA and CDR2 is FQGTGA.

The rearrangement uses TRBV20-1 and TRBJ2-7; D not resolved. The CDR3 runs 13 residues. Germline-derived CDR1 and CDR2 are DFQATT and SNEGSKA (reference sequence). V shed 3 bases and J shed 0 bases, with 9 bases lying between them. The CDR3 region is CSASTPNSYEQYF. CDR3 nucleotides: TGCAGTGCTAGTACGCCAAACTCCTACGAGCAGTACTTC.

With respect to this clonotype: An end of the junction differs from the germline gene, which may be a read error. This chain joins TRBV29-1 and TRBJ1-2; tentative D call: TRBD1 (5 bases). The CDR3 is made up of 11 amino acids. Germline assignment: CDR1 SQVTM and CDR2 ANQGSEA. The CDR3 sequence: CSGSGRDGHTF. The CDR3 nucleotides read TGCAGCGGCTCGGGACGGGATGGCCACACCTTC.

The chain joins TRBV30 to TRBJ1-2; D possibly corresponds to TRBD1 (5 bases). Germline V gives CDR1 GTSNPN, CDR2 SVGIG (reference sequence). Trimming left V 0 bases short and J 7 bases short, with 15 bases between. The CDR3 contains 14 residues. The CDR3 DNA reads TGTGCCTGGAGTGTAAGTAGGAGGACATCTGGCTACACCTTC. Residues: CAWSVSRRTSGYTF.

CDR3 protein: CASMEALGELFF. CDR3 sequence (DNA): TGTGCCAGCATGGAGGCTTTGGGGGAGCTGTTTTTT. The chain carries TRBV5-6 and TRBJ2-2; D is possibly TRBD2 (5 bases). Between the trimmed V and J ends, which lost 6 bases and 8 bases, there was a span of 11 bases. CDR1 SGHDT and CDR2 YYEEEE come from the germline V gene. The CDR3 sequence is 12 residues long.

V usage is TRBV25-1 and J usage is TRBJ1-6, with D possibly TRBD1 on 5 matching bases. Germline lookup yields CDR1 MGHDK and CDR2 SYGVNS. CDR3 length equals 12 residues. V was shortened by 8 bases and J by 10 bases, with 12 bases between the two germline ends. For the CDR3, the DNA is TGTGCCAGCTTAGGGGAGGGCTCACCCCTCCACTTT. It yields the protein CASLGEGSPLHF.

This clonotype was detected many times. The chain joins TRBV10-3 to TRBJ1-5; possibly TRBD1 for D (5 bases). V lost 10 bases and J 4 bases, leaving 14 bases between the germline ends. The germline V gene has CDR1 ENHRY and CDR2 SYGVKD. The CDR3 has 13 amino acids. The CDR3 reads CATAAGDNQPQHF. CDR3 sequence (DNA): TGTGCCACAGCCGCGGGGGATAATCAGCCCCAGCATTTT.